The subject of this entry is one TCR beta chain. In this sample, this clonotype turned up many times. Its antigen specificity is not known. Base qualities were left out, and no much larger clone turns up one base away. The data derive from a study of T cells in Graves' hyperthyroidism and ophthalmopathy (dated by TCRdb to between 2018 and 2020). Looking at the study overall: Peripheral blood was collected at initial diagnosis, before any treatment. To identify distinguishing TCR V-J signatures, a discovery cohort of some 99 patients was used, comprising fewer than 45 with Graves' ophthalmopathy and under 60 with stable Graves' hyperthyroidism. An independent validation cohort of 18 to 20 hyperthyroidism patients and 17 patients who later progressed to ophthalmopathy tested prospective prediction of ophthalmopathy. The 95 to 100 discovery patients were randomly divided into training and test sets at a 7:3 ratio. The study also compared thyroid tissue and blood T-cell repertoires from more than 5 Graves' hyperthyroidism patients. After sampling, hyperthyroidism patients received methimazole starting at 30 mg daily, and ophthalmopathy patients received high-dose intravenous methylprednisolone. TCR Vbeta CDR3 sequencing of around 130 peripheral blood samples (over 40 ophthalmopathy, 75 to 80 hyperthyroidism and approximately 17 progressor patients) is reported in the paper.

Study-level results and caveats: A model built on a 13 V-J signature distinguished ophthalmopathy from stable hyperthyroidism, reaching roughly 88% sensitivity and about 81% specificity in cross-validation and 80%/75% in testing. Blood samples also contained most of the expanded thyroid clonotypes (frequency above 0.001), which suggests that blood repertoires may reflect thyroid immune responses. In validation, the model predicted progression to ophthalmopathy a median of approximately 6.6 months before onset, with over 60% sensitivity and roughly 73% specificity. Sample size was not statistically predetermined, and investigators were not blinded to group allocation.

V drops 6 bases and J drops 6 bases, leaving 9 bases in between. Taken from cysteine to phenylalanine, the CDR3 has 11 residues. Here the CDR3 DNA is all that survives: 33 bases in frame from base 1. Based on the germline V gene, the CDR1 and CDR2 sequences are MDHEN and SYDVKM. Amplification of TCR beta CDR3 regions was carried out from RNA transcripts. A first-round RT-PCR of the TCR CDR3 used the HTBI primer set with the Qiagen OneStep RT-PCR kit. Libraries were constructed in a second round of multiplex PCR, after which size selection and purification were carried out. Sequencing of the libraries was done on an Illumina HiSeq2000 using paired-end 100 bp reads. Regarding the original processing steps: SOAPnuke was used to process the raw data, removing reads that contained adapters or uncalled bases, had a mean Phred below 15, or lacked an exact match to the constant primer or identifier. COPE v1.2.5 was used to merge high-quality paired reads, and clonotypes were defined as unique nucleotide sequences. Clonotypes were aligned to IMGT TRBV, TRBD and TRBJ reference segments using MiTCR v1.1. Only V-J combinations with frequency above 0.0001, covering 99% to 99.2% of repertoires, were analysed. The TCS score was defined as F50 (clonal expansion) divided by E x V (chaos), with BLOSUM62-based TCRdist calculated between CDR3 peptides within each V-J. Welch's t-statistics and random forest reduced 450 to 600 V-J features to roughly 13, which were used in a naive Bayes classifier (R e1071). TCRdb reprocessed the public reads (quality trimming at Q25 with fastp, clone calling with MiXCR) and kept in-frame beta chains. Rows merge per CDR3 protein into single entries with the most common DNA and genes. None of the V and J calls come from the authors' own analysis; TCRdb made them. Present in this sample are over 650,000 distinct CDR3 sequences, about a sixth of which were seen just once. Approximately 8.4% of the sample is taken by the ten largest.

A patient counted as having stable Graves' hyperthyroidism if no progression to ophthalmopathy occurred over 18 months of follow-up. Hyperthyroidism patients were newly diagnosed, had a disease duration of under 2 months, and were aged 18 to 65 years. Any patient with an uncontrolled infection, another autoimmune disease, pregnancy or lactation was excluded. Clinical symptoms, serum thyroxine and TRAb, thyroid ultrasound, and orbital computed tomography formed the basis for the diagnoses. PBMCs were isolated from more than 9 ml of fresh peripheral blood by Ficoll-Paque density gradient centrifugation. Total RNA was extracted using Trizol reagent, and RNA quality was assessed on an Agilent 2100 Bioanalyzer.

The rearrangement joined TRBV28 to TRBJ2-7; the D gene is perhaps TRBD2, on 5 matching bases. The sequenced sample consisted of blood. The TCR was taken from a man aged 18 to 29 with Graves' hyperthyroidism. The nucleotide sequence is given as TGTGCCAGCAGCCGGGGAGTCGAGCAGTACTTC. Its amino acids are CASSRGVEQYF.